This TCR beta chain was observed in a study of CXCR3-negative and CXCR3-positive naive CD8 T cells. General study results and limits: CXCR3-positive naive cells had TRB CDR3s that were more hydrophobic than CXCR3-negative naive cells had. Memory CD8+ T cell repertoires were far less diverse than both naive subsets.

Germline lookup yields CDR1 MDHEN and CDR2 SYDVKM. There are 14 residues in the CDR3. With regard to this clonotype: Its specificity is unknown.

The TRB cDNA libraries were prepared by 5' RACE with UMI labels. TCRdb re-called the 5' RACE reads, yielding one record per CDR3 amino acid sequence without DNA. The sample includes 100,000 or so distinct CDR3 sequences. This chain joins TRBV28 and TRBJ2-1; there is no DNA to check the TCRdb D call of TRBD2. Sequenced material: naive CXCR3+ CD8+ T cells from blood. Noted subset: CD45RO-CCR7+CD27+CD95- naive CD8+ T cells expressing CXCR3 (TNR3+). The clonotype originates from a human donor in good health. Some clones in this sample may be carry-over from other donors' samples. CDR3 residues: CAGSSSGGYNEQFF.